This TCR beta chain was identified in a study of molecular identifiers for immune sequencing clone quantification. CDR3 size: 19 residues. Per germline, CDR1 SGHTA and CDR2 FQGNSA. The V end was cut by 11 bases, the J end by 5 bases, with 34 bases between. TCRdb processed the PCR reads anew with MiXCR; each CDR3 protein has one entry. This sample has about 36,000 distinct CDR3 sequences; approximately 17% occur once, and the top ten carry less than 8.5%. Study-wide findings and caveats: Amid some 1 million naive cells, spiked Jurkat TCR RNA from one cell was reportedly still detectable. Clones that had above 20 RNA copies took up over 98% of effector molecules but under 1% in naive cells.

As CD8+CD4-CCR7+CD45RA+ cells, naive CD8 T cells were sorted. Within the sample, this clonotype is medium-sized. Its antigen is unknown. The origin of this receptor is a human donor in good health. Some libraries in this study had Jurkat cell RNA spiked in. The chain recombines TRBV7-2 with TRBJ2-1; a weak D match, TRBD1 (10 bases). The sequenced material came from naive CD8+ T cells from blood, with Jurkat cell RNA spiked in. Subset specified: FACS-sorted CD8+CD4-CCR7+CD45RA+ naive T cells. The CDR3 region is CAVHSGTGVTSGLNNEQFF. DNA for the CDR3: TGTGCCGTTCACAGCGGGACAGGGGTGACTAGCGGTCTTAACAATGAGCAGTTCTTC.